A single sample gave rise to the 30 T cell receptor beta chains below, sequenced in a study of tumor-infiltrating lymphocytes in localized non-small cell lung cancer. Sequenced by immunoSEQ multiplex PCR; TCRdb stores in-frame clones only, minus some. The profile shows 10,000 to 13,000 clones, 63% of them singletons. The sample comprised lung tumor tissue. The origin of the receptors is a human donor with non-small cell lung cancer.

This chain links TRBV5-6 with TRBJ1-2, with unresolved D. V lost 5 bases and J 7 bases, leaving 15 bases between the germline ends. Germline V gene data show CDR1 as SGHDT and CDR2 as YYEEEE. The CDR3 loop spans 13 amino acids. CDR3 in amino acids: CASRGGVLTGYTF. CDR3 nucleotide sequence: TGTGCCAGCAGGGGAGGCGTTTTAACTGGCTACACCTTC.

This clone appeared a few times. The chain uses TRBV18 and TRBJ1-6; D is perhaps TRBD1 (6 bases). The CDR3 extends over 16 amino acids. The ends were cut back, 4 bases at V and 7 bases at J, with 17 bases in the middle. Germline V CDR1 and CDR2: KGHSH, LQKENI. The chain's CDR3 is CASSRFPGHDNSPLHF. The CDR3 DNA is TGTGCCAGCTCACGATTCCCGGGACACGACAATTCACCCCTCCACTTT.

This clone showed up just a few times. The V gene is TRBV7-9, the J gene TRBJ2-1; D gene uncertain. The CDR3 has 14 residues. Trimming stripped 4 bases from V and 4 bases from J, with 11 bases between. Germline CDR1 reads SEHNR; CDR2 reads FQNEAQ (reference sequence). CDR3 sequence reads: CASSSWGIYNEQFF. CDR3 DNA sequence: TGTGCCAGCAGCTCATGGGGAATTTACAATGAGCAGTTCTTC.

V usage is TRBV5-4 and J usage is TRBJ2-2; no definite D call. CDR3 length: 14 residues. V was trimmed by 0 bases and J by 7 bases, leaving 10 bases between them. The germline V gene encodes CDR1 SGHNT and CDR2 YYREEE (reference sequence). CDR3 protein: CASSLGQDLGELFF. Here the CDR3 DNA reads TGTGCCAGCAGCTTGGGGCAGGACCTCGGGGAGCTGTTTTTT.

This clone was observed once. The chain couples TRBV5-1 to TRBJ2-2; D might be TRBD1 (6 bases). V was shortened by 0 bases and J by 6 bases, with 18 bases between the two germline ends. Per the germline V gene, CDR1 is SGHRS and CDR2 is YFSETQ. This CDR3 spans 17 amino acids. The CDR3 DNA is TGCGCCAGCAGCTTGGGGTTTGGGCAGGGGAGCTCCGGGGAGCTGTTTTTT. Translating it yields CASSLGFGQGSSGELFF.

This clone turned up a few times. This chain connects TRBV5-1 to TRBJ1-3, with TRBD1 matching 7 bases. The V and J ends lost 4 bases and 1 base, in that order; junction bases with no gene match: 2. The CDR3 loop spans 14 amino acids. CDR1 is SGHRS, CDR2 YFSETQ, per germline. In DNA, the CDR3 is TGCGCCAGCAGCCCGGGACAGTCTGGAAACACCATATATTTT. This encodes CASSPGQSGNTIYF.

There are a few counts of this clone. The gene calls are TRBV5-6 and TRBJ1-5; D is possibly TRBD1 (6 bases). There are 14 residues in the CDR3. Germline CDR1 reads SGHDT; CDR2 reads YYEEEE. The V and J ends lost 1 base and 3 bases respectively, with 8 bases between them. CDR3: CASSLQGHNQPQHF. CDR3 in DNA: TGTGCCAGCAGCTTGCAGGGACACAATCAGCCCCAGCATTTT.

For this clone: It is likely a read error: a sequence one base away is far more abundant. This chain joins TRBV7-9 and TRBJ2-7; D might be TRBD2 (5 bases). V dropped 5 bases and J dropped 1 base, with 15 bases sitting between them. CDR1 and CDR2 (germline): SEHNR, FQNEAQ (reference sequence). The CDR3 spans 15 residues. The CDR3 loop reads CASSQAVRSSYEQYF. DNA for the CDR3: TGTGCCAGCAGCCAAGCGGTCCGATCTTCCTACGAGCAGTACTTC.

In its sample, this clone was seen a few times. The chain uses TRBV15 and TRBJ1-2; the D gene is possibly TRBD1 (6 bases). The ends were cut back, 1 base at V and 3 bases at J, with 12 bases in the middle. The CDR3 spans 15 residues. In germline, CDR1 is LNHNV, CDR2 YYDKDF (reference sequence). The CDR3 sequence is CATSRGLTGYYGYTF. In nucleotides, the CDR3 is TGTGCCACCAGCAGAGGGCTTACAGGGTACTATGGCTACACCTTC.

This chain joins TRBV27 and TRBJ2-5, with 7 bases lining up with TRBD2. The CDR3 is 12 amino acids. Germline V gene data show CDR1 as MNHEY and CDR2 as SMNVEV (reference sequence). J was trimmed by 5 bases and V by 10 bases; bases with no gene match: 7. This CDR3 is CATRQGGETQYF. As DNA, the CDR3 is TGTGCCACCCGTCAGGGAGGGGAGACCCAGTACTTC.

The CDR3 DNA reads as TGCAGCGTTGGGCGGGACAGGGACACCGGGGAGCTGTTTTTT. Translated: CSVGRDRDTGELFF. This chain joins TRBV29-1 and TRBJ2-2; 9 bases line up with TRBD1. V dropped 4 bases and J dropped 3; count of bases not matched to a gene: 3. Germline V gene data show CDR1 as SQVTM and CDR2 as ANQGSEA. This CDR3 comprises 14 residues.

This chain connects TRBV5-1 to TRBJ2-7; D perhaps matches TRBD1 (5 bases). The CDR3 has 15 residues. Trimming stripped 2 bases from V and 5 bases from J, with 17 bases between. In germline, CDR1 is SGHRS, CDR2 YFSETQ. CDR3 DNA: TGCGCCAGCAGCTTAAAGGTGAAGGGGTCCCACGAGCAGTACTTC. Residues: CASSLKVKGSHEQYF. The whole variable domain, filled in from reference TRBV5-1 and TRBJ2-7, reads KAGVTQTPRYLIKTRGQQVTLSCSPISGHRSVSWYQQTPGQGLQFLFEYFSETQRNKGNFPGRFSGRQFSNSRSEMNVSTLELGDSALYLCASSLKVKGSHEQYFGPGTRLTVT.

V gene TRBV11-2 combines with J gene TRBJ2-6; a possible D gene is TRBD2 (5 bases). The CDR3 sequence is 16 residues long. Trimming shortened V by 3 bases and J by 4 bases, and 13 bases separated the two germline ends. Germline loops: CDR1 SGHAT, CDR2 FQNNGV. The CDR3 DNA follows: TGTGCCAGCAGCTTGTACGGGGTTGACGGGGCCAACGTCCTGACTTTC. Amino acid sequence: CASSLYGVDGANVLTF. Together with reference TRBV11-2 and TRBJ2-6, the CDR3 gives the full variable domain: EAGVAQSPRYKIIEKRQSVAFWCNPISGHATLYWYQQILGQGPKLLIQFQNNGVVDDSQLPKDRFSAERLKGVDSTLKIQPAKLEDSAVYLCASSLYGVDGANVLTFGAGSRLTVL.

This sequence joins TRBV5-1 and TRBJ1-2; D is undetermined. Germline V gene data show CDR1 as SGHRS and CDR2 as YFSETQ. This CDR3 contains 14 residues. Trimming removed 5 bases at V and 0 bases at J, with 11 bases between. The CDR3 sequence: CASRLQPPNYGYTF. The CDR3 DNA is TGCGCCAGCAGACTCCAACCGCCTAACTATGGCTACACCTTC.

CDR3 in DNA: TGTGCCAGCAGCTCAAGGACAGGGGCCAAGGGCTACACCTTC. Translation gives CASSSRTGAKGYTF. The V and J genes are TRBV7-2 and TRBJ1-2; 9 positions agree with TRBD1. CDR3 length: 14 amino acids. Germline assignment: CDR1 SGHTA and CDR2 FQGNSA. V was clipped by 4 bases and J by 8 bases; unmatched bases: 8.

The CDR3 DNA sequence: TGTGCCAGCAGTGAATTATTAGATTCGTCGTCTGAGCAGTTCTTC. It translates to CASSELLDSSSEQFF. The chain uses TRBV25-1 and TRBJ2-1; D uncertain. CDR1 MGHDK and CDR2 SYGVNS come from the germline V gene. The CDR3 runs to 15 residues. The V gene lost 1 base and the J gene lost 9 bases, with 16 bases spanning the gap.

The rearrangement joins TRBV6-5 to TRBJ1-2; D gene unclear. This CDR3 has 13 residues. Trimming removed 0 bases from V and 7 bases from J, with 9 bases in between. Germline CDR1 is MNHEY and CDR2 is SVGAGI. The CDR3 here is CASSYSTPSGYTF. DNA for the CDR3: TGTGCCAGCAGTTACTCGACTCCTAGTGGCTACACCTTC.

This clone counts as medium-sized. The chain employs TRBV4-1 and TRBJ2-1; 7 positions agree with TRBD1. The CDR3 is made up of 15 amino acids. Germline-derived CDR1 and CDR2 are MGHRA and YSYEKL. Losses at the gene ends were 1 base for V and 3 bases for J; bases not matched to a gene: 3. CDR3 nucleotide sequence: TGCGCCAGCAGCCAAGGAGGACAGGTCTACAATGAGCAGTTCTTC. Its translation: CASSQGGQVYNEQFF.

The V call is TRBV29-1, the J call TRBJ1-1, with 8 positions matching TRBD1. The CDR3 loop spans 13 amino acids. V gave up 7 bases and J gave up 4 bases; unmatched junction bases: 8. Germline V CDR1 and CDR2: SQVTM, ANQGSEA. The CDR3 DNA follows: TGCAGCGGTGACAGGGGTAGGGGCACTGAAGCTTTCTTT. Translating it yields CSGDRGRGTEAFF.

This clone was seen only a few times. V is TRBV7-8 and J is TRBJ2-2; D tentatively reads TRBD1 or TRBD2 (6 bases each). The CDR3 is 14 residues long. Trimming took 5 bases from V and 7 from J, leaving 14 bases between them. Germline loops: CDR1 SGHVS, CDR2 FQNEAQ. The DNA for the CDR3 is TGTGCCAGCAGCGCCACGGGGGCGGGCGGGGAGCTGTTTTTT. Its protein product is CASSATGAGGELFF.

In this sample, this clone turned up a few times. This chain joins TRBV6-5 and TRBJ2-4; tentatively, D is TRBD1 (6 bases). Trimming shortened V by 2 bases and J by 6 bases, and 14 bases separated the two germline ends. The CDR3 covers 15 residues. Per germline, CDR1 MNHEY and CDR2 SVGAGI. The CDR3 protein is CASSYTPGHRNIQYF. The CDR3 DNA follows: TGTGCCAGCAGTTACACTCCGGGACACAGAAACATTCAGTACTTC.

Judged by abundance, this clone is medium-sized. V and J are TRBV11-2 and TRBJ2-2, with 9 bases matching TRBD1. This CDR3 region has 16 residues. CDR1 and CDR2 from the germline V gene are SGHAT and FQNNGV. V was pared by 2 bases and J by 6 bases, with 7 bases of the junction left unmatched. CDR3 in DNA: TGTGCCAGCAGCTTAATGGGACAGGGAACGGCCGGGGAGCTGTTTTTT. Its protein is CASSLMGQGTAGELFF.

V and J are TRBV4-3 and TRBJ1-4, with 10 nucleotides matching TRBD1. V shed 2 bases and J 8 bases; nucleotides not matched to a gene: 11. The CDR3 length is 17 residues. Germline CDR1 is LGHNA and CDR2 is YSLEER. In DNA form, the CDR3 reads TGCGCCAGCAGCCAAACCATACCCCGGGACAGGGGAGAAAAACTGTTTTTT. Its protein product is CASSQTIPRDRGEKLFF.

This chain uses TRBV30 with TRBJ2-7; 10 nucleotides match TRBD2. Per germline, CDR1 GTSNPN and CDR2 SVGIG (reference sequence). The CDR3 is made up of 16 amino acids. V lost 0 bases to trimming and J lost 0 bases; unmatched junction nucleotides: 5. This CDR3 is CAWSVRGLADSYEQYF. Written as DNA, the CDR3 is TGTGCCTGGAGTGTAAGAGGACTAGCGGACTCCTACGAGCAGTACTTC.

This chain uses TRBV30 with TRBJ2-7; 8 bases align to TRBD1. This CDR3 is 15 amino acids long. Germline-derived CDR1 and CDR2 are GTSNPN and SVGIG (reference sequence). V was clipped by 4 bases and J by 4 bases; unmatched bases: 12. The CDR3, as DNA: TGTGCCTGGATGGTCAAAGGACAGGGTGTGTACGAGCAGTACTTC. Amino acids: CAWMVKGQGVYEQYF.

This sequence joins TRBV27 and TRBJ2-3; D ambiguous. V lost 2 bases, J lost 2 bases, and 8 bases lay in between. Germline V gene sequence: CDR1 MNHEY, CDR2 SMNVEV (reference sequence). The CDR3 has 14 amino acids. The CDR3 loop reads CASSLLPNTDTQYF. The CDR3 nucleotides are TGTGCCAGCAGTTTACTCCCGAACACAGATACGCAGTATTTT.

This sequence joins TRBV7-8 and TRBJ2-7; D unclear. V lost 1 base and J 8 bases, leaving 21 bases between the germline ends. Germline CDR1 is SGHVS and CDR2 is FQNEAQ. The CDR3 loop spans 16 amino acids. CDR3 nucleotides: TGTGCCAGCAGCTTAGAACAGCGCTACAGTCGTTTGCAGCAGTACTTC. The encoded protein is CASSLEQRYSRLQQYF.

The CDR3 DNA sequence: TGTGCCAGCAGTGAAGCGACCACTCTTCGGGTGCTTTGGGAAAAACTGTTTTTT. It codes for CASSEATTLRVLWEKLFF. The V call is TRBV6-1, the J call TRBJ1-4; no definite D call. V was clipped by 0 bases and J by 8 bases, with 22 bases between them. The CDR3 runs to 18 residues. The germline V gene has CDR1 MNHNS and CDR2 SASEGT.

CDR3 sequence (DNA): TGTGCCAGCAGCCCGGACAGGGTAAGCAATCAGCCCCAGCATTTT. Its translation: CASSPDRVSNQPQHF. This chain joins TRBV6-5 and TRBJ1-5; 8 nucleotides line up with TRBD1. CDR1 is MNHEY and CDR2 is SVGAGI in the germline V gene. CDR3 length: 15 residues. V shed 6 bases and J 1 base; nucleotides not matched to a gene: 5.

The chain uses TRBV5-5 and TRBJ1-1; D unresolved. The germline V gene has CDR1 SGHKS and CDR2 YYEKEE (reference sequence). This CDR3 contains 13 residues. V dropped 2 bases and J dropped 1 base, with 6 bases sitting between them. CDR3 amino acids: CASSFGSNTEAFF. For the CDR3, the DNA is TGTGCCAGCAGCTTTGGGTCGAACACTGAAGCTTTCTTT. The full variable domain, completed using reference TRBV5-5 and TRBJ1-1, is DAGVTQSPTHLIKTRGQQVTLRCSPISGHKSVSWYQQVLGQGPQFIFQYYEKEERGRGNFPDRFSARQFPNYSSELNVNALLLGDSALYLCASSFGSNTEAFFGQGTRLTVV.